These 5 T cell receptor beta chains were sequenced from one sample in a study of blood T cell repertoires in COVID-19. Measured with immunoSEQ multiplex PCR; TCRdb has only the in-frame clones, and not every one. The table lists approximately 170,000 clones, approximately 81% of them singletons. Source material: PBMCs or T cells enriched from blood (not recorded which). The receptors originated from a woman in her fifties or sixties who had recovered from COVID-19.

The chain recombines TRBV5-6 with TRBJ2-3; 8 nucleotides agree with TRBD2. The CDR3 is 17 amino acids. Germline CDR1 and CDR2: SGHDT and YYEEEE. The V gene end was trimmed by 2 bases and the J gene end by 2 bases; junction bases not matched to a gene: 10. The chain's CDR3 is CASSLLAGGAPTDTQYF. The CDR3 coding sequence is TGTGCCAGCAGCTTACTCGCCGGGGGGGCGCCCACAGATACGCAGTATTTT.

The chain recombines TRBV5-4 with TRBJ1-2, with D maybe TRBD1 (6 bases). Germline V gene lookup returns CDR1 SGHNT and CDR2 YYREEE (reference sequence). The length of the CDR3 is 15 residues. Trimming took 7 bases from V and 8 from J, leaving 24 bases between them. The DNA of the CDR3 is TGTGCCAGCCGAAGTCTAACAGGGCAATTGAGGGGCTACACCTTC. Translation: CASRSLTGQLRGYTF.

This chain joins TRBV7-8 and TRBJ2-7; a weak D match, TRBD2 (5 bases). Germline V CDR1 and CDR2: SGHVS, FQNEAQ. CDR3 size: 16 residues. Trimming took off 2 bases at V and 3 bases at J, with 17 bases between the two ends. The CDR3 coding sequence is TGTGCCAGCAGCTTATCTTCGGGGTCGGGGTTCTACGAGCAGTACTTC. Translation gives CASSLSSGSGFYEQYF.

The rearrangement links TRBV5-4 to TRBJ2-2; 8 bases agree with TRBD2. The ends lost 7 bases at V and 4 bases at J; junction bases unmatched: 12. CDR3 size: 16 residues. The germline gives CDR1 SGHNT, CDR2 YYREEE (reference sequence). The CDR3 protein is CASGTSAGVGTGELFF. DNA of the CDR3: TGTGCCAGCGGAACCTCAGCGGGAGTTGGCACCGGGGAGCTGTTTTTT.

V is TRBV4-3 and J is TRBJ2-5; tentatively, D is TRBD2 (5 bases). V gave up 1 base and J gave up 1 base, with 10 bases separating them. Germline CDR1 LGHNA, CDR2 YSLEER. The CDR3 totals 15 residues. The CDR3 spells CASSQVGGFQETQYF. The CDR3 DNA follows: TGCGCCAGCAGCCAAGTCGGAGGCTTCCAAGAGACCCAGTACTTC.